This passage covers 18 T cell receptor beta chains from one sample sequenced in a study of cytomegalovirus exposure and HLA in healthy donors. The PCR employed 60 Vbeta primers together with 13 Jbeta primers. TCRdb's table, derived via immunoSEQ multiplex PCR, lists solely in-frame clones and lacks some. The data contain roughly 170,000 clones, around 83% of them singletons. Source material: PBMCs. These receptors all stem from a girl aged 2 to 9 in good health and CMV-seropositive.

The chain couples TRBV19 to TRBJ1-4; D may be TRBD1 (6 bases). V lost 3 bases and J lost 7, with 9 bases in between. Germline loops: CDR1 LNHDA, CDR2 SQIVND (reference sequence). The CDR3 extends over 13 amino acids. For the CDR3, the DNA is TGTGCCAGTAGTATGTCCAGGGGTGAAAAACTGTTTTTT. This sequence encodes CASSMSRGEKLFF.

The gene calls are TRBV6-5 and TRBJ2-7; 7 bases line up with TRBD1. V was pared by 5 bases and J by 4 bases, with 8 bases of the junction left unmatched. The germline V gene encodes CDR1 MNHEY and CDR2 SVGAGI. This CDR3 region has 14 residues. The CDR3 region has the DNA TGTGCCAGCAGTCACCGGGCAGGGGGTTACGAGCAGTACTTC. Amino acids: CASSHRAGGYEQYF.

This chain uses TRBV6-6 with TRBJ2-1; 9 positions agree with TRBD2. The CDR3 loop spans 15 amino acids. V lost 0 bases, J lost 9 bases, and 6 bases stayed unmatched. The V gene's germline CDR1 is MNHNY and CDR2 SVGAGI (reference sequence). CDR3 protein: CASSYSVAGEGEQFF. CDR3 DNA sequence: TGTGCCAGCAGTTACTCGGTAGCGGGAGAGGGTGAGCAGTTCTTC.

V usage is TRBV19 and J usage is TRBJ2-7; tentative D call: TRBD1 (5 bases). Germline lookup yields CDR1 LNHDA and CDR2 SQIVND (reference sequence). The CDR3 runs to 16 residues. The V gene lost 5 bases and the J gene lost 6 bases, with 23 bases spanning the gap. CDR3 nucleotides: TGTGCCAGTAGTCCCCCCCTGGGGCATCTCGAAAGCGAGCAGTACTTC. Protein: CASSPPLGHLESEQYF.

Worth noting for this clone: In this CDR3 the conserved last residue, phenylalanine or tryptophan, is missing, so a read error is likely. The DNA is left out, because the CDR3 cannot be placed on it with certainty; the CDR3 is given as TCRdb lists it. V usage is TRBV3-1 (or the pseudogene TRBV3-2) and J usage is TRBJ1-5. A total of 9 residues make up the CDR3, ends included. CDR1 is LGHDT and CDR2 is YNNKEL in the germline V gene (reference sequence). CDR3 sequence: CASSQARRI.

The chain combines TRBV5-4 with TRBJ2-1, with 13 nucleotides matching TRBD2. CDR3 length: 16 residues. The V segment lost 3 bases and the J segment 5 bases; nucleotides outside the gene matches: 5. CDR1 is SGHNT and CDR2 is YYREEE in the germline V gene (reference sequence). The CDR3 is CASSSPGTSGNNEQFF. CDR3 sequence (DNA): TGTGCCAGCAGCTCGCCGGGGACTAGCGGGAACAATGAGCAGTTCTTC.

The chain's CDR3 is CASSLATSRGFDGYTF. The CDR3 DNA is TGTGCCAGCAGCTTAGCTACCTCCAGGGGTTTTGATGGCTACACCTTC. The gene calls are TRBV7-9 and TRBJ1-2, with D perhaps TRBD1 (6 bases). The germline gives CDR1 SEHNR, CDR2 FQNEAQ (reference sequence). The CDR3 is 16 amino acids. The V end was cut by 0 bases, the J end by 6 bases, with 17 bases between.

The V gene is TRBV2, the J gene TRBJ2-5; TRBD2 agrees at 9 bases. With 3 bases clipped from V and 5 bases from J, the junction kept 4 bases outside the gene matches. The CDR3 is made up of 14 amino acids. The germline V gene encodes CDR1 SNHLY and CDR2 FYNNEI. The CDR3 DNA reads TGTGCCAGCAGTGAGACTAGCGGTGGGGAGACCCAGTACTTC. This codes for CASSETSGGETQYF.

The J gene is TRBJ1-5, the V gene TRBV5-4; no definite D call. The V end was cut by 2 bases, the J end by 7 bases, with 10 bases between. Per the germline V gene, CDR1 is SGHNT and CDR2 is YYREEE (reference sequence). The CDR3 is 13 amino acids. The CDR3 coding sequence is TGTGCCAGCAGCTTCGGGGTTAACCAGCCCCAGCATTTT. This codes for CASSFGVNQPQHF. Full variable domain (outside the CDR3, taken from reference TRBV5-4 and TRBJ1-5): ETGVTQSPTHLIKTRGQQVTLRCSSQSGHNTVSWYQQALGQGPQFIFQYYREEENGRGNFPPRFSGLQFPNYSSELNVNALELDDSALYLCASSFGVNQPQHFGDGTRLSIL.

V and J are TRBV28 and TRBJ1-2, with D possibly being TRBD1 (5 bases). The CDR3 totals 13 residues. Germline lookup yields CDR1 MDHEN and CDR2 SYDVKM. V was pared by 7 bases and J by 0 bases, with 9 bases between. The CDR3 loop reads CASTLDTNYGYTF. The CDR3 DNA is TGTGCCAGCACTTTGGACACTAACTATGGCTACACCTTC.

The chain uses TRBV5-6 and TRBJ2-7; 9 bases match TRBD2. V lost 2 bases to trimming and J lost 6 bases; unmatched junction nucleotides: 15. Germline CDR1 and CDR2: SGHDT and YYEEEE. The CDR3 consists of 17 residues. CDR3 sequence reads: CASSFWGAGTSSAEQYF. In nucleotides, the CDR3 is TGTGCCAGCAGCTTTTGGGGTGCCGGGACTAGCTCTGCCGAGCAGTACTTC. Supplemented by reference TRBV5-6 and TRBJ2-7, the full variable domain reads DAGVTQSPTHLIKTRGQQVTLRCSPKSGHDTVSWYQQALGQGPQFIFQYYEEEERQRGNFPDRFSGHQFPNYSSELNVNALLLGDSALYLCASSFWGAGTSSAEQYFGPGTRLTVT.

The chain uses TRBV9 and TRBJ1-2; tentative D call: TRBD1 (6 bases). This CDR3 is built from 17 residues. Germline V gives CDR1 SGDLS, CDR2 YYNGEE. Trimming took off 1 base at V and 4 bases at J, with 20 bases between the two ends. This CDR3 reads CASSVKTRITGSYGYTF. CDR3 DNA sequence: TGTGCCAGCAGCGTAAAAACCAGGATAACAGGGTCCTATGGCTACACCTTC.

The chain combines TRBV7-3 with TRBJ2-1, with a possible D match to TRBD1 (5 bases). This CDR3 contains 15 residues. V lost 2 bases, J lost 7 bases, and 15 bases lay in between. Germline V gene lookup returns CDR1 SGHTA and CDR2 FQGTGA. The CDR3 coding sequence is TGTGCCAGCAGCTTAGAATCAGGGATACGAAATGAGCAGTTCTTC. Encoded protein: CASSLESGIRNEQFF.

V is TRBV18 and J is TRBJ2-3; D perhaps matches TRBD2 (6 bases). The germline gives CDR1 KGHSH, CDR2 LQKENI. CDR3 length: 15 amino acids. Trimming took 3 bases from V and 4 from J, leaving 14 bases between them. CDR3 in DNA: TGTGCCAGCTCACCCGGGGGAAGATGGGCAGATACGCAGTATTTT. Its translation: CASSPGGRWADTQYF.

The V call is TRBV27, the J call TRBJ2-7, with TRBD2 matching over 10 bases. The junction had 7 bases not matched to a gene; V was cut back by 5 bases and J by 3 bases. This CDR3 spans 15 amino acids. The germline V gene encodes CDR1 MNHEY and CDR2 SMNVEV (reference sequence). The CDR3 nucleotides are TGTGCCAGCAGTCCCTCTAGCGGGAGTTTCTACGAGCAGTACTTC. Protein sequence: CASSPSSGSFYEQYF.

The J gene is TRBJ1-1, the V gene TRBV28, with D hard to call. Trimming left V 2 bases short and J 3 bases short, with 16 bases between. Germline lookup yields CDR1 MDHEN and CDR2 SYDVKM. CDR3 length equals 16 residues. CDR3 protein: CASSLRVIVTDTEAFF. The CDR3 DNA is TGTGCCAGCAGTTTACGGGTAATAGTAACTGACACTGAAGCTTTCTTT.

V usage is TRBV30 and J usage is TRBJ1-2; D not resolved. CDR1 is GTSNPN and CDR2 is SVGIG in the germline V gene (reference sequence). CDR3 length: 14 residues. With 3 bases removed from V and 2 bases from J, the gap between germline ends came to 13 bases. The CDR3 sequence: CAWSLIPANYGYTF. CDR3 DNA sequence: TGTGCCTGGAGCCTAATACCCGCCAACTATGGCTACACCTTC.

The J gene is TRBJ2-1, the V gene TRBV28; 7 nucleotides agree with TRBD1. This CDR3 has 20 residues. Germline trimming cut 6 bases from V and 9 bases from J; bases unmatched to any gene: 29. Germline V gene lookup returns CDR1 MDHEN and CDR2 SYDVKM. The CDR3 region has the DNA TGTGCCAGCAGCCACATACCGGGACAGAGATTGTGGGGGAGAGTGGGTGAGCAGTTCTTC. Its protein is CASSHIPGQRLWGRVGEQFF. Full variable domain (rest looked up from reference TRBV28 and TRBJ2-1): DVKVTQSSRYLVKRTGEKVFLECVQDMDHENMFWYRQDPGLGLRLIYFSYDVKMKEKGDIPEGYSVSREKKERFSLILESASTNQTSMYLCASSHIPGQRLWGRVGEQFFGPGTRLTVL.